The sequence of this T cell receptor beta chain was determined in a study of T cells after yellow fever vaccination. This clonotype was counted between two and nine times. The antigen is undetermined. Study-level findings and limits: Reappearance after the booster was observed for most primary-vaccination clones (more than 95% CD4, roughly 90% CD8).

TCRdb called the 5' RACE reads again in MiXCR, with one record for every CDR3 protein. The sample contains some 250,000 distinct CDR3 sequences, over 3% of which appear only once. The source material was PBMCs, sampled 15 days after the yellow fever booster vaccination. The clonotype comes from a man aged 18 to 30 who received the YFV17D yellow fever vaccine.

The CDR3 DNA reads TGCGCCAGCAGCGACAGTTATCGCCCCTACGAGCAGTACTTC. Translation: CASSDSYRPYEQYF. The V and J genes are TRBV10-1 and TRBJ2-7; a weak D match, TRBD1 (5 bases). The germline V gene encodes CDR1 WNHNN and CDR2 SYGVQD (reference sequence). The ends were cut back, 6 bases at V and 2 bases at J, with 14 bases in the middle. The CDR3 consists of 14 residues.